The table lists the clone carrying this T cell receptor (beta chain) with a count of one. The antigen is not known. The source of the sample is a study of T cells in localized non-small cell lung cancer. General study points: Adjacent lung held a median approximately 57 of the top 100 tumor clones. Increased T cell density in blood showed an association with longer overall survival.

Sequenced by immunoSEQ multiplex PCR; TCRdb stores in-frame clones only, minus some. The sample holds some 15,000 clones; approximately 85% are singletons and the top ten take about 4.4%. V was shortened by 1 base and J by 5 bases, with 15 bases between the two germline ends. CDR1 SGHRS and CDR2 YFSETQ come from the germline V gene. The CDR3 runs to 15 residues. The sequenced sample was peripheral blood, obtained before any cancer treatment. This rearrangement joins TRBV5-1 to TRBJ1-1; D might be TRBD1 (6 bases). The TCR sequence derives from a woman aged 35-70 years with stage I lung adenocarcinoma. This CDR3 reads CASSLRPGVITEAFF. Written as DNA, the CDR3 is TGCGCCAGCAGCTTGCGTCCAGGGGTAATTACTGAAGCTTTCTTT.